A single sample gave rise to the 5 T cell receptor beta chains below, sequenced in a study of blood T cell repertoires in COVID-19. Sequencing used immunoSEQ multiplex PCR; TCRdb keeps in-frame clones, though not all of them. Of 37,000 or so clones listed, around 87% are singletons. The sequencing input was peripheral blood. These receptors were obtained from a man in his sixties or seventies with acute or convalescent COVID-19.

The V call is TRBV5-6, the J call TRBJ1-6; D remains unclear. From germline, CDR1 is SGHDT and CDR2 YYEEEE. The CDR3 runs to 12 residues. V shed 2 bases and J shed 8 bases, with 5 bases lying between them. CDR3 region: CASSFPDSPLHF. DNA of the CDR3: TGTGCCAGCAGCTTCCCCGATTCACCCCTCCACTTT.

The CDR3 here is CASSSLTGGIEKLFF. The CDR3 DNA reads TGTGCCAGCAGCTCCCTGACAGGGGGGATTGAAAAACTGTTTTTT. The chain uses TRBV5-5 and TRBJ1-4, with TRBD1 matching over 9 bases. J lost 7 bases, V lost 3 bases, and 7 bases had no gene match. Looked up from germline, CDR1 is SGHKS and CDR2 is YYEKEE (reference sequence). This CDR3 comprises 15 residues. Looking up the rest from reference TRBV5-5 and TRBJ1-4 gives the full variable domain: DAGVTQSPTHLIKTRGQQVTLRCSPISGHKSVSWYQQVLGQGPQFIFQYYEKEERGRGNFPDRFSARQFPNYSSELNVNALLLGDSALYLCASSSLTGGIEKLFFGSGTQLSVL.

This clone has more than one count but fewer than ten. This sequence joins TRBV15 and TRBJ1-1; D gene uncertain. Per germline, CDR1 LNHNV and CDR2 YYDKDF (reference sequence). V was cut by 0 bases and J by 0 bases, with 8 bases left in between. CDR3 length: 15 residues. CDR3: CATSRDQALNTEAFF. As DNA, the CDR3 is TGTGCCACCAGCAGAGATCAGGCATTGAACACTGAAGCTTTCTTT.

The chain employs TRBV9 and TRBJ2-5; D is perhaps TRBD1 (6 bases). The CDR3 consists of 15 residues. V was trimmed by 1 base and J by 2 bases, leaving 12 bases between them. The germline gives CDR1 SGDLS, CDR2 YYNGEE. The CDR3 coding sequence is TGTGCCAGCAGCGTAAGGACAGAGCCTCAAGAGACCCAGTACTTC. It is translated as CASSVRTEPQETQYF.

The rearrangement joins TRBV7-2 to TRBJ1-1; D might be TRBD1 (5 bases). V shed 5 bases and J shed 4 bases, with 20 bases lying between them. Germline-derived CDR1 and CDR2 are SGHTA and FQGNSA. This CDR3 has 16 amino acids. CDR3 DNA sequence: TGTGCCAGCAGCGTTAACAACCGCCCTAGGGGCACTGAAGCTTTCTTT. Residues: CASSVNNRPRGTEAFF.